This TCR beta chain was captured in a study of cytomegalovirus exposure and HLA in healthy donors. The germline V gene encodes CDR1 SGHRS and CDR2 YFSETQ. This CDR3 spans 14 amino acids. Trimming shortened V by 4 bases and J by 3 bases, and 14 bases separated the two germline ends. The study's findings and limits: CMV serostatus was the sole immune exposure data available. A later look showed TCR association rates differing by HLA locus, highest for DRB1 and lowest for HLA-C. According to a later analysis, donors in an Asian-associated ancestry cluster reportedly had fewer N-insertions than the approximately 620-donor mean.

A remark on this clone: No antigen is known for it.

Vbeta (60) and Jbeta (13) primers were used in the PCR. The data were produced by immunoSEQ multiplex PCR, yet TCRdb's version contains in-frame clones alone and is incomplete. The profile shows 200,000 to 250,000 clones, about 80% of them singletons. Sequenced input: PBMCs. The clonotype originates from a woman aged 55-70 years in good health and CMV-seropositive. The J gene is TRBJ2-7, the V gene TRBV5-1; tentative D call: TRBD1 (5 bases). The CDR3, as DNA: TGCGCCAGCAGCCCAAGTCAGGGAAGCTACGAGCAGTACTTC. Translation gives CASSPSQGSYEQYF.